This TCR beta chain was captured in a study of blood T cell repertoires in COVID-19. With 0 bases removed from V and 8 bases from J, the gap between germline ends came to 13 bases. The CDR3 runs to 15 residues. Germline V lookup: CDR1 MNHEY, CDR2 SVGAGI. As processed by the authors: Counts of nucleated cells, estimated from reference gene primer amplification, were obtained. The repertoire was sequenced with immunoSEQ multiplex PCR; TCRdb's copy has only in-frame clones and lacks some. From that table come the V and J calls and clone size; the DNA was used to work out D and trimming. The sample lists around 700,000 clones, approximately 90% occurring once.

The chain combines TRBV6-5 with TRBJ2-2; a weak D match, TRBD1 (5 bases). The receptor was isolated from a woman aged 18-29 years with acute or convalescent COVID-19. The sample comprised peripheral blood. The CDR3 reads CASSYSRRGDGELFF. The CDR3 DNA is TGTGCCAGCAGTTACTCGAGAAGGGGTGATGGGGAGCTGTTTTTT.